This T cell receptor (beta chain) was observed in a study of blood T cell repertoires in COVID-19. Study in general: COVID-19 samples collected from the United States, Italy and Spain covered acute and convalescent phases. Nucleic acid was either cDNA or gDNA, and it came from T cells, B-cell-depleted T cells, or PBMCs.

This clone was recorded once. Authors' data handling: By means of reference gene primer amplification, nucleated cell counts were estimated. Assay: immunoSEQ multiplex PCR; the TCRdb copy retains only in-frame clones and omits some. The V and J calls and clone size were taken over from that table, and D and trimming were inferred from the DNA. This repertoire shows 40,000 to 50,000 clones, about 89% found once; its top ten account for 6% to 6.5%. There are 14 residues in the CDR3. V dropped 0 bases and J dropped 11 bases, with 19 bases sitting between them. Germline CDR1 GTSNPN, CDR2 SVGIG (reference sequence).

This clonotype originated in a man in his 70s with active COVID-19. The sequencing input was peripheral blood. The chain employs TRBV30 and TRBJ1-1; D perhaps matches TRBD1 (6 bases). The CDR3 DNA follows: TGTGCCTGGAGTGTACTAGGGGGTGAAGGAAGGGCTTTCTTT. Translation gives CAWSVLGGEGRAFF. Drawing the rest from reference TRBV30 and TRBJ1-1, the complete variable domain is SQTIHQWPATLVQPVGSPLSLECTVEGTSNPNLYWYRQAAGRGLQLLFYSVGIGQISSEVPQNLSASRPQDRQFILSSKKLLLSDSGFYLCAWSVLGGEGRAFFGQGTRLTVV.